This TCR beta chain was documented in a study of T-cell memory formation after mild COVID-19. Study-level findings and limits: Prior to infection, memory already included some responding clones, suggesting cross-reactive memory joined. Clones that contracted clustered mainly in CM and EM if CD4+ and in EMRA if CD8+. Whereas later expanders leaned CD4+, clones contracting day 15 to 85 showed a balanced CD4/CD8 makeup.

This clonotype has just a few counts. The antigen remains unidentified. It was 5'RACE with constant-segment primers that produced the TCR alpha and TCR beta cDNA libraries, which carried sample barcodes and UMIs. TCRdb reanalysed the 5' RACE reads using MiXCR and keeps one entry per CDR3 protein. The sample records 40,000 to 60,000 distinct CDR3 sequences, more than 10% being singletons. Trimming removed 3 bases from V and 4 bases from J, with 12 bases in between. The CDR3 sequence is 14 residues long. The chain joins TRBV12-3 or TRBV12-4 to TRBJ2-5, with D possibly matching TRBD2 (6 bases). The sequenced material came from PBMCs or a T cell subset sorted from them (not recorded which). The TCR sequence derives from a man between 18 and 29 years old who had mild COVID-19 (a few samples of this study predate the infection). Cell type and time point are not known. The CDR3 is CASSFFLGGETQYF. The CDR3 nucleotides are TGTGCCAGCAGTTTTTTCTTGGGGGGAGAGACCCAGTACTTC.